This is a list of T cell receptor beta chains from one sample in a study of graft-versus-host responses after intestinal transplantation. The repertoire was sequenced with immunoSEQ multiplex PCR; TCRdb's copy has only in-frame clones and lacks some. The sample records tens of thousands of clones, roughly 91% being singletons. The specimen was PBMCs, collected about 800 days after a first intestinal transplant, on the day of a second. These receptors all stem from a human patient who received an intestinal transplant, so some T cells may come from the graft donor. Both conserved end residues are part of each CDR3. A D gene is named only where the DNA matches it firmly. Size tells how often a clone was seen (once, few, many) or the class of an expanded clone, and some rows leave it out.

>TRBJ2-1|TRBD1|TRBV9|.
CASSVYRGAYNEQFF
TGTGCCAGCAGCGTCTACAGGGGCGCCTACAATGAGCAGTTCTTC
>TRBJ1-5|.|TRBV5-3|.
CARRLGSQPQHF
TGTGCCAGAAGGCTCGGAAGTCAGCCCCAGCATTTT
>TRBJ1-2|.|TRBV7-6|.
CASTDNPRGGYTF
TGTGCCAGCACCGATAATCCCCGGGGGGGCTACACCTTC
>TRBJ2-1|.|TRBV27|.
CASSNSGQGGNEQFF
TGTGCCAGCAGTAACTCAGGGCAGGGTGGCAATGAGCAGTTCTTC
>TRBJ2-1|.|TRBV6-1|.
CASSLDPRGNEQFF
TGTGCCAGCAGCCTTGACCCCCGTGGGAATGAGCAGTTCTTC
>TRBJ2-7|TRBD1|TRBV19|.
CASSIGTGAGEQYF
TGTGCCAGTAGTATAGGGACAGGGGCCGGCGAGCAGTACTTC
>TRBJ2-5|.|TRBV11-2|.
CASSLGSNDPQETQYF
TGTGCCAGCAGCTTAGGGTCCAATGACCCCCAAGAGACCCAGTACTTC
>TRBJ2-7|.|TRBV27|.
CASRETGNWAYEQYF
TGTGCCAGCAGAGAAACAGGGAATTGGGCCTACGAGCAGTACTTC
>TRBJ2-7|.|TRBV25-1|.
CATDSGTTGEQYF
TGTGCCACAGATAGCGGCACCACCGGCGAGCAGTACTTC
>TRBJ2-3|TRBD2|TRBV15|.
CATSLRAGGITDTQYF
TGTGCCACCAGCTTGAGAGCGGGAGGGATCACAGATACGCAGTATTTT
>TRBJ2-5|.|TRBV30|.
CAWSRAHQETQYF
TGTGCCTGGAGCCGGGCTCACCAAGAGACCCAGTACTTC
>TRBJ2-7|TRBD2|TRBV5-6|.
CASSLGLAGGGREQYF
TGTGCCAGCAGCTTGGGACTAGCGGGAGGGGGGCGGGAGCAGTACTTC
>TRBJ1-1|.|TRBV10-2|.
CASGDGLNTEAFF
TGCGCCAGCGGGGACGGCTTGAACACTGAAGCTTTCTTT
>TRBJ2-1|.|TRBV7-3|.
CASSPPGREQFF
TGTGCCAGCAGCCCCCCGGGGCGGGAGCAGTTCTTC
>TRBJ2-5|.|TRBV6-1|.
CASRGIEEVETQYF
TGTGCCAGCAGAGGGATCGAGGAGGTAGAGACCCAGTACTTC
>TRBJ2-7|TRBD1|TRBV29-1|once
CSVEAGGVYEQYF
TGCAGCGTTGAAGCAGGGGGCGTATACGAGCAGTACTTC
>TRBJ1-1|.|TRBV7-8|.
CASTQDRNTEAFF
TGTGCCAGCACCCAAGATAGAAACACTGAAGCTTTCTTT
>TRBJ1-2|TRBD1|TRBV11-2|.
CASSLDPTGGTYGYTF
TGTGCCAGCAGCTTAGATCCCACAGGGGGCACGTATGGCTACACCTTC
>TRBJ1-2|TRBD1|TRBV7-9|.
CASSLSVLDRGPDYTF
TGTGCCAGCAGCCTTAGTGTCCTAGACAGGGGGCCTGACTACACCTTC
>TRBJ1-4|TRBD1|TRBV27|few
CASSYSTGSNEKLFF
TGTGCCAGCAGTTACTCGACAGGGTCTAATGAAAAACTGTTTTTT
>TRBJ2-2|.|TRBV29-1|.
CSGTRDTGELFF
TGCAGCGGGACCAGGGACACCGGGGAGCTGTTTTTT
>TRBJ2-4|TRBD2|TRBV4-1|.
CASSQASGGGIQYF
TGCGCCAGCAGCCAAGCCAGTGGGGGGGGCATTCAGTACTTC
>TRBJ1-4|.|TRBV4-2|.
CASSQFDSATNEKLFF
TGTGCCAGCAGCCAATTCGACAGTGCAACTAATGAAAAACTGTTTTTT
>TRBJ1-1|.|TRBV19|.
CASKSGTTDTEAFF
TGTGCCAGTAAGTCCGGGACGACGGACACTGAAGCTTTCTTT
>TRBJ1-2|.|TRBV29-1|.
CSVEPRGQNYGYTF
TGCAGCGTTGAACCCCGTGGGCAGAACTATGGCTACACCTTC
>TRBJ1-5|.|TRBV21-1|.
CASSKVTAGVQPQHF
TGTGCCAGCAGCAAAGTGACGGCAGGGGTTCAGCCCCAGCATTTT
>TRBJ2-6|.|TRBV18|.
CASSPGGIGANVLTF
TGTGCCAGCTCACCGGGAGGTATTGGGGCCAACGTCCTGACTTTC
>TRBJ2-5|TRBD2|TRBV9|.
CASSVGGGQETQYF
TGTGCCAGCAGCGTAGGGGGGGGCCAAGAGACCCAGTACTTC